These 17 T cell receptor beta chains share one sample of origin, sequenced in a study of cytomegalovirus exposure and HLA in healthy donors. The repertoire was sequenced with immunoSEQ multiplex PCR; TCRdb's copy has only in-frame clones and lacks some. The profile covers approximately 65,000 clones, with nearly 96% appearing a single time and about 4.5% taken by the ten largest. The specimen sequenced was PBMCs. These receptors originate from a woman younger than 35 in good health and CMV-seropositive.

The chain combines TRBV29-1 with TRBJ2-7; possibly TRBD1 for D (6 bases). Germline assignment: CDR1 SQVTM and CDR2 ANQGSEA. Trimming removed 7 bases from V and 3 bases from J, with 16 bases in between. CDR3 length equals 13 residues. The CDR3 DNA follows: TGCAGCGCCTCCGTAGGGGGTGTCTACGAGCAGTACTTC. It is translated as CSASVGGVYEQYF.

Comments on this clone: Other DNA sequences in this sample translate to the same CDR3. The chain employs TRBV7-3 and TRBJ2-5; 12 bases match TRBD2. V was pared by 5 bases and J by 2 bases, with 3 bases of the junction left unmatched. Germline values: CDR1 SGHTA, CDR2 FQGTGA. The CDR3 spans 15 residues. CDR3 amino acids: CASSLAGGGQETQYF. CDR3 sequence (DNA): TGTGCCAGCAGCCTAGCGGGGGGGGGTCAAGAGACCCAGTACTTC.

The chain joins TRBV27 to TRBJ1-4; D is uncertain. The germline V gene has CDR1 MNHEY and CDR2 SMNVEV (reference sequence). V lost 6 bases to trimming and J lost 2 bases, with 13 bases between them. The CDR3 totals 15 residues. The CDR3 DNA reads TGTGCCAGCAGCTCTTCGGGAGCGACTAATGAAAAACTGTTTTTT. Its translation: CASSSSGATNEKLFF.

The rearrangement links TRBV15 to TRBJ2-1; maybe TRBD1 (6 bases). Looked up from germline, CDR1 is LNHNV and CDR2 is YYDKDF (reference sequence). Trimming pared 2 bases from V and 8 bases from J, leaving 10 bases between. This CDR3 has 13 amino acids. In DNA form, the CDR3 reads TGTGCCACCAGCAGAACAGGGTACGATGAGCAGTTCTTC. Its protein product is CATSRTGYDEQFF.

The sample holds one count of this clone. The rearrangement uses TRBV5-4 and TRBJ2-2, with 15 bases fitting TRBD2. The germline V gene has CDR1 SGHNT and CDR2 YYREEE (reference sequence). V was clipped by 4 bases and J by 6 bases; unmatched bases: 4. The CDR3 has 16 residues. As DNA, the CDR3 is TGTGCCAGCAGCGCGGGACTAGCGGGAGGTGCCGGGGAGCTGTTTTTT. Translating it yields CASSAGLAGGAGELFF.

This clone was observed a single time. V is TRBV25-1 and J is TRBJ2-7; D is possibly TRBD2 (5 bases). The CDR3 extends over 16 amino acids. Germline lookup yields CDR1 MGHDK and CDR2 SYGVNS. V was clipped by 5 bases and J by 2 bases, with 19 bases between them. The CDR3 DNA is TGTGCCAGCAGTCAAATTGGGGAGAAAGGTCCCTACGAGCAGTACTTC. Translated: CASSQIGEKGPYEQYF.

The chain uses TRBV12-2 and TRBJ2-1; TRBD2, the table's D call, lacks a check against the DNA. TRBV12-2 is designated a pseudogene. The CDR3 loop spans 19 amino acids. The CDR3 spells CASRLVGFDRGLGVGEQFF. CDR3 nucleotides: TGTGCAAGTCGCTTAGTTGGTTTTGACCGGGGACTAGGGGTTGGTGAGCAGTTCTTC.

The genes are TRBV7-2 and TRBJ1-5, with TRBD1 matching over 7 bases. V gave up 5 bases and J gave up 3 bases; unmatched junction bases: 7. The germline V gene encodes CDR1 SGHTA and CDR2 FQGNSA. This CDR3 comprises 15 residues. The CDR3: CASSPRTGVNQPQHF. For the CDR3, the DNA is TGTGCCAGCAGCCCCCGGACAGGCGTCAATCAGCCCCAGCATTTT.

CDR3 region: CASSPQGGSNQPQHF. In DNA form, the CDR3 reads TGTGCCAGCAGCCCCCAGGGGGGAAGCAATCAGCCCCAGCATTTT. The chain is built from TRBV7-2 and TRBJ1-5; 7 nucleotides align to TRBD1. There are 15 residues in the CDR3. The J segment lost 1 base and the V segment lost 5 bases, leaving 5 bases of the junction unmatched. Looked up from germline, CDR1 is SGHTA and CDR2 is FQGNSA.

The chain couples TRBV28 to TRBJ1-2, with a possible D match to TRBD1 (5 bases). CDR1 is MDHEN, CDR2 SYDVKM, per germline. The CDR3 extends over 14 amino acids. Trimming left V 6 bases short and J 9 bases short, with 20 bases between. The CDR3 spells CASRLGLTPGSYTF. CDR3 DNA sequence: TGTGCCAGCAGGCTGGGACTTACTCCCGGGAGCTACACCTTC.

This chain joins TRBV5-1 and TRBJ1-4, with D perhaps TRBD1 (6 bases). CDR3 size: 16 residues. CDR1 and CDR2 (germline): SGHRS, YFSETQ. Trimming took off 2 bases at V and 4 bases at J, with 15 bases between the two ends. The CDR3 loop is CASSLTYREINEKLFF. CDR3 coding DNA: TGCGCCAGCAGCTTAACCTACAGGGAAATTAATGAAAAACTGTTTTTT.

V and J are TRBV28 and TRBJ1-5, with a possible D match to TRBD1 (5 bases). V gave up 7 bases and J gave up 5 bases, with 12 bases separating them. The CDR3 contains 13 residues. The germline gives CDR1 MDHEN, CDR2 SYDVKM. CDR3 protein: CASKVRAHQPQHF. The CDR3 DNA is TGTGCCAGCAAGGTCAGGGCCCATCAGCCCCAGCATTTT.

The V and J genes are TRBV28 and TRBJ2-7; TRBD1 aligns across 9 bases. Trimming at V came to 4 bases and at J to 5 bases, leaving 15 bases not matched to a gene. There are 17 residues in the CDR3. CDR1 is MDHEN, CDR2 SYDVKM, per germline. The CDR3 protein is CASSSPIGTGNPHEQYF. The DNA for the CDR3 is TGTGCCAGCAGTTCGCCTATTGGGACAGGGAATCCCCACGAGCAGTACTTC. Full variable domain (missing parts from reference TRBV28 and TRBJ2-7): DVKVTQSSRYLVKRTGEKVFLECVQDMDHENMFWYRQDPGLGLRLIYFSYDVKMKEKGDIPEGYSVSREKKERFSLILESASTNQTSMYLCASSSPIGTGNPHEQYFGPGTRLTVT.

The chain uses TRBV5-1 and TRBJ1-1; D is uncertain. V was trimmed by 3 bases and J by 2 bases, leaving 11 bases between them. There are 14 residues in the CDR3. CDR1 is SGHRS, CDR2 YFSETQ, per germline. The CDR3 spells CASSYRTVNTEAFF. Here the CDR3 DNA reads TGCGCCAGCAGCTACCGAACGGTAAACACTGAAGCTTTCTTT.

The chain has TRBV27 and TRBJ1-5, with 10 bases that match TRBD1. The V gene end was trimmed by 4 bases and the J gene end by 7 bases; junction bases not matched to a gene: 10. The length of the CDR3 is 16 residues. Germline CDR1 is MNHEY and CDR2 is SMNVEV (reference sequence). For the CDR3, the DNA is TGTGCCAGCAGTTCCCAGACAGGGGGCGGCATACAGCCCCAGCATTTT. Its translation: CASSSQTGGGIQPQHF.

The rearrangement links TRBV27 to TRBJ2-3; no firm D call. With 5 bases removed from V and 3 bases from J, the gap between germline ends came to 12 bases. In germline, CDR1 is MNHEY, CDR2 SMNVEV (reference sequence). The CDR3 contains 14 residues. CDR3 DNA: TGTGCCAGCAGTCCCCTTACATTAACAGATACGCAGTATTTT. Encoded protein: CASSPLTLTDTQYF.

V and J are TRBV9 and TRBJ2-3; D is possibly TRBD2 (7 bases). With 4 bases removed from V and 2 bases from J, the gap between germline ends came to 26 bases. CDR3 length: 19 amino acids. The germline gives CDR1 SGDLS, CDR2 YYNGEE. The CDR3 region has the DNA TGTGCCAGCAGCCCCGAGGGGGGGGGAGGTCTAGCGCCCACAGATACGCAGTATTTT. This codes for CASSPEGGGGLAPTDTQYF.